The rows below give T cell receptor beta chains drawn from one sample of a study of blood T cell repertoires in COVID-19. The assay was immunoSEQ multiplex PCR, and TCRdb's table has in-frame clones only and misses some. Among nearly 90,000 clones listed, around 90% were seen once. The sequenced material came from peripheral blood. The receptors derive from a man older than 75 with acute or convalescent COVID-19. Each CDR3 is given with its conserved first and last residue. D genes are given only for firm matches. The listing skips clone size in some rows; elsewhere it reads once, few, many or a size class.

DNA: TGTGCCAGTAGTTCATTAGGGGGAGAAACTGAAGCTTTCTTT
CDR3: CASSSLGGETEAFF
V: TRBV19
size: -
J: TRBJ1-1
D: -

DNA: TGTGCCAGCAGCCAAGGGGGAGCGAGCTCTGGAAACACCATATATTTT
CDR3: CASSQGGASSGNTIYF
V: TRBV4-2
size: -
J: TRBJ1-3
D: -

DNA: TGTGCCAGCAGCCAACCGGGACAGGGGATATATAATGAAAAACTGTTTTTT
CDR3: CASSQPGQGIYNEKLFF
V: TRBV5-5
size: few
J: TRBJ1-4
D: TRBD1

DNA: TGTGCCAGCAGCTCCCTAAAGCTGGAGCGAACCGATGAGCAGTTCTTC
CDR3: CASSSLKLERTDEQFF
V: TRBV6-6
size: -
J: TRBJ2-1
D: -

DNA: TGCAGCGTTGATATGTCTAGCGGGAGGGACGAGCAGTTCTTC
CDR3: CSVDMSSGRDEQFF
V: TRBV29-1
size: -
J: TRBJ2-1
D: TRBD2

DNA: TGTGCCACGGCTAGCGGCTCCTCCTACGAGCAGTACTTC
CDR3: CATASGSSYEQYF
V: TRBV10-3
size: -
J: TRBJ2-7
D: TRBD2

DNA: TGTGCCAGCAGCCAGGGATTTATAGGGTCGGGAGGGGTCAATCAGCCCCAGCATTTT
CDR3: CASSQGFIGSGGVNQPQHF
V: TRBV3-1/TRBV3-2
size: -
J: TRBJ1-5
D: -

DNA: TGTGCCAGCACCGAAACCCCACTAGCGCACCAAGAGACCCAGTACTTC
CDR3: CASTETPLAHQETQYF
V: TRBV7-2
size: -
J: TRBJ2-5
D: TRBD2

DNA: TGTGCCAGCAGCCCCCCCCAGCGGGGGGCCCGGGATGCGACAGATACGCAGTATTTT
CDR3: CASSPPQRGARDATDTQYF
V: TRBV11-3
size: -
J: TRBJ2-3
D: TRBD2

DNA: TGCGCCAGCAGCTTGCTCGCTGGGACAGGGGACACCGGGGAGCTGTTTTTT
CDR3: CASSLLAGTGDTGELFF
V: TRBV5-1
size: few
J: TRBJ2-2
D: TRBD1

DNA: TGCAGTCCAAGGGGCGCCGTCCAAGCTTTCTTT
CDR3: CSPRGAVQAFF
V: TRBV20-1
size: -
J: TRBJ1-1
D: -

DNA: TGTGCCAGTAGTATGTCACAGCACACCGGGGAGCTGTTTTTT
CDR3: CASSMSQHTGELFF
V: TRBV19
size: -
J: TRBJ2-2
D: -

DNA: TGTGCCAGCAGCTTTACAGGGGGCAATCAGCCCCAGCATTTT
CDR3: CASSFTGGNQPQHF
V: TRBV7-8
size: -
J: TRBJ1-5
D: TRBD1

DNA: TGTGCCAGCAGCTCCCGGACTAGCGTCTCAGATACGCAGTATTTT
CDR3: CASSSRTSVSDTQYF
V: TRBV7-2
size: -
J: TRBJ2-3
D: TRBD2

DNA: TGTGCCAGCAGCTCCTCCCGGAGCCCCAATTCACCCCTCCACTTT
CDR3: CASSSSRSPNSPLHF
V: TRBV7-2
size: -
J: TRBJ1-6
D: -

DNA: TGTGCCAGCAGCGCCCAGACAGGGGGCGGTGTCTATGGCTACACCTTC
CDR3: CASSAQTGGGVYGYTF
V: TRBV7-2
size: -
J: TRBJ1-2
D: TRBD1

DNA: TGCGCCAGCAGCCAAGAGGGACTAGCAAACATTCAGTACTTC
CDR3: CASSQEGLANIQYF
V: TRBV4-3
size: once
J: TRBJ2-4
D: TRBD2

DNA: TGTGCCAGCCTCCCGGACAGAGGGGGGGATAACTATGGCTACACCTTC
CDR3: CASLPDRGGDNYGYTF
V: TRBV28
size: -
J: TRBJ1-2
D: -

DNA: TGTGCCAGCAGCCAGTTTCAGGGGGCGCGGGGCTACACCTTC
CDR3: CASSQFQGARGYTF
V: TRBV3-1/TRBV3-2
size: -
J: TRBJ1-2
D: TRBD1

DNA: TGTGCCAGCAGCGTGGGGACTAGCGGGGTAGGGGGACAAGAGACCCAGTACTTC
CDR3: CASSVGTSGVGGQETQYF
V: TRBV9
size: -
J: TRBJ2-5
D: TRBD2

DNA: TGTGCCAGCAGCTTAGCCCAGGGTAATGAAAAACTGTTTTTT
CDR3: CASSLAQGNEKLFF
V: TRBV7-9
size: once
J: TRBJ1-4
D: -